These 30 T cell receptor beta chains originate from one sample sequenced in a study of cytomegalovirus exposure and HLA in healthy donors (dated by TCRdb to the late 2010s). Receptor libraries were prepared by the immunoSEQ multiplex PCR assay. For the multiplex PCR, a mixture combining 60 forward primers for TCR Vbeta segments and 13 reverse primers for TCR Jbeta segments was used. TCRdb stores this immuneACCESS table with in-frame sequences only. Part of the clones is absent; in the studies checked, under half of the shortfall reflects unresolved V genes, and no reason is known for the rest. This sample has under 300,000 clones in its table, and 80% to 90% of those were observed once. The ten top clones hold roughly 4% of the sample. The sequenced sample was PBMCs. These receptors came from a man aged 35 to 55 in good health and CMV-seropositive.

DNA for the CDR3: TGTGCCAGCTCACCGGACAGGGGAGCTGGAAACACCATATATTTT. This codes for CASSPDRGAGNTIYF. This rearrangement joins TRBV18 to TRBJ1-3; 9 nucleotides line up with TRBD1. This CDR3 spans 15 amino acids. The V segment lost 3 bases and the J segment 2 bases; nucleotides outside the gene matches: 2. Germline lookup yields CDR1 KGHSH and CDR2 LQKENI. The full variable domain, in which reference TRBV18 and TRBJ1-3 provide the parts outside the CDR3, is NAGVMQNPRHLVRRRGQEARLRCSPMKGHSHVYWYRQLPEEGLKFMVYLQKENIIDESGMPKERFSAEFPKEGPSILRIQQVVRGDSAAYFCASSPDRGAGNTIYFGEGSWLTVV.

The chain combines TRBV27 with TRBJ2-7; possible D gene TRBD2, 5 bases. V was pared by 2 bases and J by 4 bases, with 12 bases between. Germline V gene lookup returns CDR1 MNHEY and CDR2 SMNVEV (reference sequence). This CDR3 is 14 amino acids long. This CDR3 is CASSLVRAGYEQYF. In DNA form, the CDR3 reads TGTGCCAGCAGTTTAGTGAGGGCCGGGTACGAGCAGTACTTC.

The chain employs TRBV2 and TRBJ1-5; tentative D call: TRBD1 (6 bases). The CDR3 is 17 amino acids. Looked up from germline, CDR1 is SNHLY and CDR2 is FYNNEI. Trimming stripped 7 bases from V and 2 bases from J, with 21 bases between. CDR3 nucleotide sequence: TGTGCCAGCACCAGGGCAGGGGCGAACGGAGGCAATCAGCCCCAGCATTTT. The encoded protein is CASTRAGANGGNQPQHF.

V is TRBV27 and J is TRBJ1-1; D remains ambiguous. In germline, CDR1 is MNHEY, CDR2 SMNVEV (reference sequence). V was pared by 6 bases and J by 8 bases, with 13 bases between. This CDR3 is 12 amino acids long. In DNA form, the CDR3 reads TGTGCCAGCAGCGGACTTAGAACGGAAGCTTTCTTT. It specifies CASSGLRTEAFF.

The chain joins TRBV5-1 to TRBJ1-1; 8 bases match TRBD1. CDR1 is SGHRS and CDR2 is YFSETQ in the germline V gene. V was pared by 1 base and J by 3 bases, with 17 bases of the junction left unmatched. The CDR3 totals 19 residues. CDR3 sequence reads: CASSLQGAMRASRYTEAFF. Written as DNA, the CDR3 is TGCGCCAGCAGCTTGCAGGGGGCGATGCGGGCCAGTAGGTACACTGAAGCTTTCTTT.

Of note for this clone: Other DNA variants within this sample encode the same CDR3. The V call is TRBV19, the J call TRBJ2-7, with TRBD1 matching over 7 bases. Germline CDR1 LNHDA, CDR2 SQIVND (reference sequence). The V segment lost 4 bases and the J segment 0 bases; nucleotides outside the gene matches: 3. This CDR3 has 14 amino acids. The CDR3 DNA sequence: TGTGCCAGTAGTACCTCAGGGGGCTCCTACGAGCAGTACTTC. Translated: CASSTSGGSYEQYF.

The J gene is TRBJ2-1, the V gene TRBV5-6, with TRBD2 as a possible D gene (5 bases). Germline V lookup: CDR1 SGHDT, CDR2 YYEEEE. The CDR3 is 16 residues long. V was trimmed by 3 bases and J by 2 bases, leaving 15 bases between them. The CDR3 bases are TGTGCCAGCAGCTCGGGAATCCGGGCCACCTACAATGAGCAGTTCTTC. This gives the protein CASSSGIRATYNEQFF.

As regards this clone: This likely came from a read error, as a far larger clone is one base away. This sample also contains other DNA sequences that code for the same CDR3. The CDR3 DNA reads TGTGCCAGCAGCCAAGATGTGGCAGGGATAATGAACACTGAAGCTTTCTTT. It encodes CASSQDVAGIMNTEAFF. The chain links TRBV11-2 to TRBJ1-1; a weak D match, TRBD1 (5 bases). Germline CDR1 is SGHAT and CDR2 is FQNNGV. The CDR3 loop spans 17 amino acids. The V end was cut by 5 bases, the J end by 0 bases, with 19 bases between.

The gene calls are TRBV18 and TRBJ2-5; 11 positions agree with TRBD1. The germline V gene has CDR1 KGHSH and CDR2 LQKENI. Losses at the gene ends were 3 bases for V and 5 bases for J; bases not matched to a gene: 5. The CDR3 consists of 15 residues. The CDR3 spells CASSPGTGGTETQYF. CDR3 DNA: TGTGCCAGCTCACCCGGGACAGGGGGGACGGAGACCCAGTACTTC.

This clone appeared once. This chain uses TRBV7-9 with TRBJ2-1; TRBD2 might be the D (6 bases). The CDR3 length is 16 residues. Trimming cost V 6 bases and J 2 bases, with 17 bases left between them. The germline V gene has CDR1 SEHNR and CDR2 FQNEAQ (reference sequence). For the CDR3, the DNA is TGTGCCAGCAGACCCCCCGGTAGCGGACCCTACAATGAGCAGTTCTTC. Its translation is CASRPPGSGPYNEQFF.

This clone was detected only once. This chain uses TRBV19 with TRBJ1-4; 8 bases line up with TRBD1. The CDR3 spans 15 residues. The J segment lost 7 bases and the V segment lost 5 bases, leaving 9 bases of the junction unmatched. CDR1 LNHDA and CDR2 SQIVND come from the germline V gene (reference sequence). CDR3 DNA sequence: TGTGCCAGTAGTGCCACAGGGGGTACCGCTGAAAAACTGTTTTTT. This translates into CASSATGGTAEKLFF.

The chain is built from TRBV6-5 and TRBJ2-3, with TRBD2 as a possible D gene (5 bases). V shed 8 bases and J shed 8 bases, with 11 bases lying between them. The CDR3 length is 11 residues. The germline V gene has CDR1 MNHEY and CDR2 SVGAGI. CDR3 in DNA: TGTGCCAGCCGCCTCGAGGGTACGCAGTATTTT. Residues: CASRLEGTQYF.

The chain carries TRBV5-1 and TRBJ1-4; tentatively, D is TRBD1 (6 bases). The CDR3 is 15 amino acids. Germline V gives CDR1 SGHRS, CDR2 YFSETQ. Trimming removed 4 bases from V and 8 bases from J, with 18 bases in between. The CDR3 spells CASSHLGGGEEKLFF. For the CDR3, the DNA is TGCGCCAGCAGCCATCTAGGGGGGGGCGAGGAAAAACTGTTTTTT.

In nucleotides, the CDR3 is TGTGCCAGCTCACCAGGCCGCCAAGAGACCCAGTACTTC. The encoded protein is CASSPGRQETQYF. The chain couples TRBV18 to TRBJ2-5; D gene unclear. The CDR3 has 13 amino acids. Deletions cut 2 bases from V and 1 base from J, with 5 bases between. The germline V gene encodes CDR1 KGHSH and CDR2 LQKENI.

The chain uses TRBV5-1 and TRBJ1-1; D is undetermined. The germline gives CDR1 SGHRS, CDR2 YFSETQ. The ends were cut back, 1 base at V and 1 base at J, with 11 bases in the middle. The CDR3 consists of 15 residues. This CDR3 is CASSLWPGENTEAFF. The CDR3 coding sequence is TGCGCCAGCAGCTTGTGGCCAGGCGAGAACACTGAAGCTTTCTTT.

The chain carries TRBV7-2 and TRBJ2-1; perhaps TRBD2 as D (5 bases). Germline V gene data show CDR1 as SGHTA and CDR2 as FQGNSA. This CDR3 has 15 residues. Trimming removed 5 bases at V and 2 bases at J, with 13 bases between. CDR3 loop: CASSPASGAYNEQFF. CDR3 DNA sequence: TGTGCCAGCAGCCCGGCGAGCGGTGCCTACAATGAGCAGTTCTTC.

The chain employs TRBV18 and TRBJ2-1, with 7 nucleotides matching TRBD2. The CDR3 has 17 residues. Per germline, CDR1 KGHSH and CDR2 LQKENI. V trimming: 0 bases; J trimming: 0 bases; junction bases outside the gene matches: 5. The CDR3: CASSPPLASISYNEQFF. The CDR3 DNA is TGTGCCAGCTCACCACCACTAGCGTCTATCTCCTACAATGAGCAGTTCTTC.

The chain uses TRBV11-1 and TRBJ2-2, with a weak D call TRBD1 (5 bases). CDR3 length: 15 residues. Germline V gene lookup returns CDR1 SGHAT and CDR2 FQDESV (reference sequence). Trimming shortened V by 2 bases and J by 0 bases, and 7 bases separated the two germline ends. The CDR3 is CASSLSRANTGELFF. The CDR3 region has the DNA TGTGCCAGCAGCTTAAGCAGGGCGAACACCGGGGAGCTGTTTTTT. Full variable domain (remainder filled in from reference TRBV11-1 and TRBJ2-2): EAEVAQSPRYKITEKSQAVAFWCDPISGHATLYWYRQILGQGPELLVQFQDESVVDDSQLPKDRFSAERLKGVDSTLKIQPAELGDSAMYLCASSLSRANTGELFFGEGSRLTVL.

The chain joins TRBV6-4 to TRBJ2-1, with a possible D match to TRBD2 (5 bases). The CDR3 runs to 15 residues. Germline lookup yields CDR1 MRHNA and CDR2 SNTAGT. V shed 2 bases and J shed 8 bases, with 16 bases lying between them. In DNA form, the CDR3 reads TGTGCCAGCAGTGACAGTGGATACGGAGGCGATGAGCAGTTCTTC. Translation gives CASSDSGYGGDEQFF.

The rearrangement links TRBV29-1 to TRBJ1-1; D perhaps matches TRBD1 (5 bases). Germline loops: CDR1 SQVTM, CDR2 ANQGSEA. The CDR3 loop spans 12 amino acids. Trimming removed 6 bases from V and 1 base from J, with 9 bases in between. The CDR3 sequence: CSVEDTNTEAFF. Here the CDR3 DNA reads TGCAGCGTCGAGGACACGAACACTGAAGCTTTCTTT.

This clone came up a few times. CDR3 residues: CASKGTSLSYEQYF. In DNA, the CDR3 is TGTGCCAGCAAAGGGACTAGCCTCTCCTACGAGCAGTACTTC. The chain recombines TRBV2 with TRBJ2-7, with TRBD2 matching over 9 bases. V was clipped by 7 bases and J by 0 bases; unmatched bases: 4. CDR3 length equals 14 residues. The germline V gene has CDR1 SNHLY and CDR2 FYNNEI.

DNA of the CDR3: TGTGCCAGCAGCTACGGGCGGCAGGGGGGAATTTATAGCAATCAGCCCCAGCATTTT. Its translation is CASSYGRQGGIYSNQPQHF. The genes are TRBV5-5 and TRBJ1-5; 7 bases align to TRBD1. Germline lookup yields CDR1 SGHKS and CDR2 YYEKEE (reference sequence). The CDR3 contains 19 residues. Trimming took 3 bases from V and 0 from J; bases not matched to a gene: 15.

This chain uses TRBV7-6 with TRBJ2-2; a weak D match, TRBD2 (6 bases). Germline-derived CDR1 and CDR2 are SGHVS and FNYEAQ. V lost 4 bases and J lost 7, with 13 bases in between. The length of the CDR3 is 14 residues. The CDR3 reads CASSSLREDGELFF. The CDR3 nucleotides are TGTGCCAGCAGCTCCCTAAGGGAGGACGGGGAGCTGTTTTTT.

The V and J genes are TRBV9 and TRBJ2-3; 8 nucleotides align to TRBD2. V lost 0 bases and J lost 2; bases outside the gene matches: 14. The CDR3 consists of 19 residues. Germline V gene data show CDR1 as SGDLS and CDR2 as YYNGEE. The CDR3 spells CASSVAEGRASGYTDTQYF. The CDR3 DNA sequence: TGTGCCAGCAGCGTAGCTGAGGGGAGGGCTAGCGGGTACACAGATACGCAGTATTTT.

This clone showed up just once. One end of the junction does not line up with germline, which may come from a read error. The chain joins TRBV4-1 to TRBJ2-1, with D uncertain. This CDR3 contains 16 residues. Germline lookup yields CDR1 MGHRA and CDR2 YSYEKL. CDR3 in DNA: TGCGCCAGCAGCCAAGGGGCTACCGGCTCCTACAATGGGCAGTTCTTC. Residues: CASSQGATGSYNGQFF.

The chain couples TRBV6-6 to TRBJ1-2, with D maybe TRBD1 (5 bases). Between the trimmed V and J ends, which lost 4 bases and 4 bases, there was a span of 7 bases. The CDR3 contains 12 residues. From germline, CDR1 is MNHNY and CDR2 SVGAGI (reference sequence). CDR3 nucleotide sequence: TGTGCCAGCAGTTCTGACAGCTATGGCTACACCTTC. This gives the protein CASSSDSYGYTF.

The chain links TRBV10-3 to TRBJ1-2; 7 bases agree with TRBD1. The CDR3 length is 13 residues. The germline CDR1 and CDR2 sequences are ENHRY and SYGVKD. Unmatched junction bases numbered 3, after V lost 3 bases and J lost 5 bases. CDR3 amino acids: CAISDGRGYGYTF. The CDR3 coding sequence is TGTGCCATCAGTGACGGCAGGGGGTATGGCTACACCTTC.

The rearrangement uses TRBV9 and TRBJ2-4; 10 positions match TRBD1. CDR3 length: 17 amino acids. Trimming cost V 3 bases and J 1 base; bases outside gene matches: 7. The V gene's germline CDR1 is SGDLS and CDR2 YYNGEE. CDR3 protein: CASSARDRGAAKNIQYF. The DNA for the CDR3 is TGTGCCAGCAGCGCCCGGGACAGGGGCGCGGCCAAAAACATTCAGTACTTC.

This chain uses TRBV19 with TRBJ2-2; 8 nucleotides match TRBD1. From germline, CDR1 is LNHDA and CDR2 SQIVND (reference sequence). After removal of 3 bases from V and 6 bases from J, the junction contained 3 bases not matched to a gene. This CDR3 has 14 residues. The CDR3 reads CASSIPTGAGELFF. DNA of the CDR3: TGTGCCAGTAGTATCCCGACAGGGGCCGGGGAGCTGTTTTTT.

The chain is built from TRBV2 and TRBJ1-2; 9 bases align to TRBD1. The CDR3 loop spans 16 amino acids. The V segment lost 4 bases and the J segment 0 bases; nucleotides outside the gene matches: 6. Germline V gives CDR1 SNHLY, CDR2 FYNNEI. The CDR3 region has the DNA TGTGCCAGCAGTGCTTCGGGACAGGGAGCTAACTATGGCTACACCTTC. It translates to CASSASGQGANYGYTF.